This entry lists 24 T cell receptor beta chains sequenced from one sample in a study of OX40 agonist ivuxolimab in advanced cancers. Sequencing used immunoSEQ multiplex PCR; TCRdb keeps in-frame clones, though not all of them. This table has 75,000 or so clones, 84% appearing once. The sample consisted of CD4+ or CD8+ T cells sorted from blood, taken in a trial of the OX40 agonist ivuxolimab. The receptors originated from an adult with an advanced solid tumor such as melanoma, head and neck, liver or kidney cancer.

The rearrangement joins TRBV29-1 to TRBJ1-1; perhaps TRBD1 as D (5 bases). Germline V lookup: CDR1 SQVTM, CDR2 ANQGSEA. V was shortened by 7 bases and J by 4 bases, with 19 bases between the two germline ends. The CDR3 is 14 amino acids. In DNA, the CDR3 is TGCAGCGCCGAGAGGCAGCCGGGGGTCACTGAAGCTTTCTTT. Encoded protein: CSAERQPGVTEAFF.

The J gene is TRBJ1-5, the V gene TRBV10-3, with 8 bases identical to TRBD1. Looked up from germline, CDR1 is ENHRY and CDR2 is SYGVKD. This CDR3 has 15 amino acids. The J segment lost 7 bases and the V segment lost 6 bases, leaving 11 bases of the junction unmatched. The CDR3 sequence is CAISEGQGLGQPQHF. The CDR3 DNA reads TGTGCCATCAGCGAAGGACAGGGTCTGGGACAGCCCCAGCATTTT.

The gene calls are TRBV19 and TRBJ2-2, with TRBD1 matching over 7 bases. Germline V CDR1 and CDR2: LNHDA, SQIVND (reference sequence). V lost 2 bases and J lost 7; bases outside the gene matches: 10. This CDR3 spans 16 amino acids. The DNA of the CDR3 is TGTGCCAGTAGTATATCTCTGACAGGGCTTTACGGGGAGCTGTTTTTT. Translation gives CASSISLTGLYGELFF.

This clone has more than one count but fewer than ten. V gene TRBV11-3 combines with J gene TRBJ2-2; unclear D gene. There are 13 residues in the CDR3. CDR1 and CDR2 from the germline V gene are SGHNT and YENEEA. V was clipped by 0 bases and J by 7 bases, with 6 bases between them. The chain's CDR3 is CASSLEALGELFF. The CDR3 nucleotides are TGTGCCAGCAGCTTAGAAGCTCTCGGGGAGCTGTTTTTT.

The J gene is TRBJ2-1, the V gene TRBV9; D is uncertain. CDR3 length equals 14 residues. The ends were cut back, 0 bases at V and 0 bases at J, with 4 bases in the middle. Germline assignment: CDR1 SGDLS and CDR2 YYNGEE. CDR3 in DNA: TGTGCCAGCAGCGTAGGAAGCTCCTACAATGAGCAGTTCTTC. As protein: CASSVGSSYNEQFF.

The V and J genes are TRBV9 and TRBJ1-1, with D unclear. Per the germline V gene, CDR1 is SGDLS and CDR2 is YYNGEE. Trimming cost V 3 bases and J 12 bases, with 18 bases left between them. CDR3 length: 13 amino acids. The CDR3: CASSGTSGLGTFF. The CDR3 nucleotides read TGTGCCAGCAGCGGAACCTCGGGATTGGGAACTTTCTTT. Full variable domain (rest looked up from reference TRBV9 and TRBJ1-1): DSGVTQTPKHLITATGQRVTLRCSPRSGDLSVYWYQQSLDQGLQFLIQYYNGEERAKGNILERFSAQQFPDLHSELNLSSLELGDSALYFCASSGTSGLGTFFGQGTRLTVV.

This chain joins TRBV27 and TRBJ1-1, with 8 positions matching TRBD1. Per the germline V gene, CDR1 is MNHEY and CDR2 is SMNVEV (reference sequence). Trimming took 6 bases from V and 4 from J; bases not matched to a gene: 4. There are 13 residues in the CDR3. The CDR3 spells CASSRGLGTEAFF. CDR3 sequence (DNA): TGTGCCAGCAGCAGGGGGCTTGGCACTGAAGCTTTCTTT.

The rearrangement links TRBV28 to TRBJ2-4, with 12 bases lining up with TRBD2. V shed 5 bases, J shed 0 bases, and the junction held 5 bases outside the gene matches. Per the germline V gene, CDR1 is MDHEN and CDR2 is SYDVKM. The CDR3 has 17 amino acids. CDR3 sequence reads: CASSIRTSGVAKNIQYF. The CDR3 DNA reads as TGTGCCAGCAGTATTAGGACTAGCGGGGTAGCCAAAAACATTCAGTACTTC.

The V and J genes are TRBV29-1 and TRBJ2-6; D unclear. Trimming took 8 bases from V and 0 from J, leaving 17 bases between them. Germline V gene data show CDR1 as SQVTM and CDR2 as ANQGSEA. The CDR3 is 16 residues long. The CDR3 sequence is CSTASDINSGANVLTF. CDR3 DNA: TGCAGCACCGCTTCCGACATAAACTCTGGGGCCAACGTCCTGACTTTC.

This chain uses TRBV11-1 with TRBJ2-3, with 11 bases matching TRBD2. The CDR3 spans 19 residues. The germline V gene has CDR1 SGHAT and CDR2 FQDESV (reference sequence). The J segment lost 3 bases and the V segment lost 5 bases, leaving 16 bases of the junction unmatched. The CDR3 nucleotides read TGTGCCAGCAGCCCCTCGCCCCTTGGACTAGCGGGTAAAACAGATACGCAGTATTTT. Protein: CASSPSPLGLAGKTDTQYF.

V and J are TRBV19 and TRBJ1-5, with D possibly being TRBD1 (6 bases). Per germline, CDR1 LNHDA and CDR2 SQIVND (reference sequence). V was clipped by 6 bases and J by 3 bases, with 9 bases between them. The CDR3 sequence is 13 residues long. The CDR3 reads CASRGQYNQPQHF. The CDR3 coding sequence is TGTGCCAGTAGAGGACAGTACAATCAGCCCCAGCATTTT.

The rearrangement links TRBV20-1 to TRBJ2-3; D not certain. This CDR3 has 11 amino acids. Per the germline V gene, CDR1 is DFQATT and CDR2 is SNEGSKA (reference sequence). The V and J ends lost 5 bases and 4 bases respectively, with 7 bases between them. This chain's CDR3 is CSAPRPDTQYF. As DNA, the CDR3 is TGCAGTGCTCCGAGACCAGATACGCAGTATTTT.

The V call is TRBV13, the J call TRBJ1-1; a possible D gene is TRBD1 (6 bases). The germline gives CDR1 PRHDT, CDR2 FYEKMQ (reference sequence). This CDR3 has 14 amino acids. The V gene lost 4 bases and the J gene lost 4 bases, with 13 bases spanning the gap. The CDR3 DNA follows: TGTGCCAGCAGCTGGTCCAGACAGGCCACTGAAGCTTTCTTT. Translated, it gives CASSWSRQATEAFF.

The V call is TRBV5-6, the J call TRBJ2-5; D is perhaps TRBD1 (7 bases). The DNA matches TRBJ2-7 better at its end, which makes the J call doubtful. The CDR3 totals 14 residues. Looked up from germline, CDR1 is SGHDT and CDR2 is YYEEEE. The CDR3 loop reads CASSLGQGGYEQYF. DNA for the CDR3: TGTGCCAGCAGCTTGGGGCAGGGGGGCTACGAGCAGTACTTC.

The J gene is TRBJ1-2, the V gene TRBV27; tentatively, D is TRBD1 (6 bases). The CDR3 sequence is 14 residues long. V lost 7 bases to trimming and J lost 1 base, with 13 bases between them. CDR1 is MNHEY and CDR2 is SMNVEV in the germline V gene (reference sequence). The CDR3 DNA sequence: TGTGCCAGCAAGGGGGGGCTGGATAACTATGGCTACACCTTC. Encoded protein: CASKGGLDNYGYTF.

The genes are TRBV21-1 and TRBJ1-6. TRBV21-1 is shown as a pseudogene. CDR3 length: 16 amino acids. DNA of the CDR3: TGTGCCAGCAGCGCACCCCGGGCCCTCGGGGGGACACCCCTCCACTTT. Residues: CASSAPRALGGTPLHF.

V is TRBV6-5 and J is TRBJ1-1, with a weak D call TRBD1 (6 bases). Germline CDR1 MNHEY, CDR2 SVGAGI. V dropped 5 bases and J dropped 5 bases, with 18 bases sitting between them. This CDR3 is built from 15 residues. The CDR3 DNA follows: TGTGCCAGCAGTCGTATCAGGGGATTTGTGACTGAAGCTTTCTTT. Protein sequence: CASSRIRGFVTEAFF.

The V gene is TRBV11-3, the J gene TRBJ2-4; 7 nucleotides align to TRBD1. Trimming removed 5 bases from V and 2 bases from J; junction bases left unmatched: 3. Germline V gene data show CDR1 as SGHNT and CDR2 as YENEEA. The CDR3 has 14 residues. The DNA of the CDR3 is TGTGCCAGCAGCGTGACAGGGCCCAAAAACATTCAGTACTTC. Translating gives CASSVTGPKNIQYF.

This clone appeared once. The chain carries TRBV4-2 and TRBJ1-1; D perhaps matches TRBD1 (5 bases). The CDR3 spans 15 residues. The V gene's germline CDR1 is LGHNA and CDR2 YNFKEQ. Trimming left V 4 bases short and J 3 bases short, with 15 bases between. The CDR3 sequence is CASSPGQGGYTEAFF. The CDR3 DNA follows: TGTGCCAGCAGCCCTGGCCAGGGAGGATACACTGAAGCTTTCTTT.

V gene TRBV5-1 combines with J gene TRBJ1-1, with 9 bases matching TRBD1. The J segment lost 4 bases and the V segment lost 3 bases, leaving 4 bases of the junction unmatched. This CDR3 is built from 14 residues. Germline CDR1 and CDR2: SGHRS and YFSETQ. CDR3 nucleotide sequence: TGCGCCAGCAGCTCACAGGGGGCTGTCACTGAAGCTTTCTTT. Protein product: CASSSQGAVTEAFF. The complete variable domain, with remaining parts taken from reference TRBV5-1 and TRBJ1-1, reads KAGVTQTPRYLIKTRGQQVTLSCSPISGHRSVSWYQQTPGQGLQFLFEYFSETQRNKGNFPGRFSGRQFSNSRSEMNVSTLELGDSALYLCASSSQGAVTEAFFGQGTRLTVV.

The V gene is TRBV19, the J gene TRBJ2-2, with 11 bases matching TRBD1. With V trimmed by 6 bases and J by 8 bases, 8 bases remained unmatched. Germline assignment: CDR1 LNHDA and CDR2 SQIVND (reference sequence). The CDR3 totals 15 residues. The CDR3 loop is CASRLGQGAAGELFF. The CDR3 bases are TGTGCCAGTAGACTTGGACAGGGGGCCGCAGGGGAGCTGTTTTTT.

This clone was picked up a small number of times. The chain couples TRBV18 to TRBJ1-2; D gene uncertain. The CDR3 is 14 amino acids. V shed 8 bases and J shed 4 bases, with 17 bases lying between them. CDR1 is KGHSH, CDR2 LQKENI, per germline. The CDR3 sequence is CASATTSGSYGYTF. The DNA of the CDR3 is TGTGCCAGCGCTACCACGTCGGGGAGCTATGGCTACACCTTC.

This chain connects TRBV2 to TRBJ2-5; maybe TRBD2 (6 bases). Germline CDR1 and CDR2: SNHLY and FYNNEI. V dropped 4 bases and J dropped 5 bases, with 11 bases sitting between them. The CDR3 runs to 13 residues. CDR3 sequence reads: CASSVEGWETQYF. The CDR3 region has the DNA TGTGCCAGCAGTGTGGAGGGTTGGGAGACCCAGTACTTC.

This chain connects TRBV19 to TRBJ1-6, with a weak D call TRBD1 (6 bases). The germline CDR1 and CDR2 sequences are LNHDA and SQIVND (reference sequence). The CDR3 spans 14 residues. The germline V and J ends were trimmed by 3 bases and 10 bases, with 13 bases remaining between them. The CDR3 nucleotides are TGTGCCAGTAGTATCGGACAGTCCGGATCACCCCTCCACTTT. Amino acids: CASSIGQSGSPLHF.